This T cell receptor beta chain was observed in a study of control samples from healthy donors and cancer patients. Here immunoSEQ multiplex PCR was the method, and the copy in TCRdb shows in-frame clones only, minus some. Of tens of thousands of clones listed, about 88% are singletons. Germline CDR1 reads MNHEY; CDR2 reads SVGAGI. This CDR3 has 15 residues. V was pared by 6 bases and J by 4 bases, with 18 bases between. J is TRBJ1-2 and V is TRBV6-5; D is possibly TRBD1 (6 bases). Input material: blood. The receptor was derived from an older woman in good health. The CDR3 reads CASSSLTTGTYGYTF. CDR3 DNA: TGTGCCAGCAGCTCTCTCACGACAGGTACCTATGGCTACACCTTC.